This TCR beta chain comes out of a study of cytomegalovirus exposure and HLA in healthy donors. The study's findings and limits: Later on, analysis showed that most CMV-associated TCR beta chains appeared to be HLA-restricted. DRB1 had the most TCR associations and HLA-C the fewest, a later analysis found, with rates varying by HLA locus.

This clone was found a few times. The antigen is not known. The PCR made use of 60 Vbeta and 13 Jbeta primers. Original processing notes: About 12 million of 70 million to 80 million unique TCR beta chains were shared, per a later count. Assay: immunoSEQ multiplex PCR; the TCRdb copy retains only in-frame clones and omits some. Clone size and the V and J calls come from that table; the DNA yielded D and trimming. The profile shows around 190,000 clones, 80% to 90% of them singletons. The CDR3 is 13 residues long. CDR1 SGHTA and CDR2 FQGNSA come from the germline V gene. Trimming shortened V by 3 bases and J by 7 bases, and 10 bases separated the two germline ends.

The chain recombines TRBV7-2 with TRBJ2-4, with D perhaps matching TRBD2 (6 bases). This receptor was obtained from a woman aged 25 to 39 in good health and CMV-seronegative. The sequenced sample was PBMCs. The CDR3 sequence is CASSFEGRNIQYF. CDR3 DNA: TGTGCCAGCAGCTTCGAGGGGAGGAACATTCAGTACTTC. The full variable domain, with the rest looked up from reference TRBV7-2 and TRBJ2-4, is GAGVSQSPSNKVTEKGKDVELRCDPISGHTALYWYRQSLGQGLEFLIYFQGNSAPDKSGLPSDRFSAERTGGSVSTLTIQRTQQEDSAVYLCASSFEGRNIQYFGAGTRLSVL.